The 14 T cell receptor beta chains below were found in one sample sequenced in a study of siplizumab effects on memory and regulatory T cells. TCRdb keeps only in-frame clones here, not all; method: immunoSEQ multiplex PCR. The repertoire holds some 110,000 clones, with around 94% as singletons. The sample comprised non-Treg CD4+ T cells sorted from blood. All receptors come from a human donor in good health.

The CDR3, as DNA: TGTGCCAGCAGCGCCCCGACAGGGATCTCCTACGAGCAGTACTTC. Protein: CASSAPTGISYEQYF. The chain couples TRBV7-6 to TRBJ2-7; 7 bases line up with TRBD1. Trimming cost V 5 bases and J 0 bases; bases outside gene matches: 7. CDR1 SGHVS and CDR2 FNYEAQ come from the germline V gene. The CDR3 runs 15 residues. The entire variable domain, with the rest obtained from reference TRBV7-6 and TRBJ2-7, is as follows: GAGVSQSPRYKVTKRGQDVALRCDPISGHVSLYWYRQALGQGPEFLTYFNYEAQQDKSGLPNDRFSAERPEGSISTLTIQRTEQRDSAMYRCASSAPTGISYEQYFGPGTRLTVT.

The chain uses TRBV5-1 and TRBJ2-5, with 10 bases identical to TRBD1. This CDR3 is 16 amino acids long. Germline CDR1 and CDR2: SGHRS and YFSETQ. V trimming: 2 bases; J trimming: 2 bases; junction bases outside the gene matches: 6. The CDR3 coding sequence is TGCGCCAGCAGCTTTGGGGGACAGGGGCCTCAAGAGACCCAGTACTTC. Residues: CASSFGGQGPQETQYF.

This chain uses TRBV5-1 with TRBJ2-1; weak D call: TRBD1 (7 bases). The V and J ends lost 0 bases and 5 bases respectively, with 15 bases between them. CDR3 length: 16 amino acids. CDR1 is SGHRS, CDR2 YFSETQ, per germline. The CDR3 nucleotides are TGCGCCAGCAGCTTGGCCCAGGGGGGCCCCCACAATGAGCAGTTCTTC. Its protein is CASSLAQGGPHNEQFF.

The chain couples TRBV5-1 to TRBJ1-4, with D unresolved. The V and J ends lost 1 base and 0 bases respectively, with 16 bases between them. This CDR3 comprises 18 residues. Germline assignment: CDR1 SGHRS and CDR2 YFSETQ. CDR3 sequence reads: CASSLHRATGATNEKLFF. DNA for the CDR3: TGCGCCAGCAGCTTGCACCGGGCCACGGGTGCAACTAATGAAAAACTGTTTTTT.

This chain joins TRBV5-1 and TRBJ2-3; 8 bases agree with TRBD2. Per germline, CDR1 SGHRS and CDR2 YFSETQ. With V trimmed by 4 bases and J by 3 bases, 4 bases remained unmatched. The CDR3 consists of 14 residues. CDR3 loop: CASSKGLVTDTQYF. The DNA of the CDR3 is TGCGCCAGCAGCAAGGGACTAGTTACAGATACGCAGTATTTT.

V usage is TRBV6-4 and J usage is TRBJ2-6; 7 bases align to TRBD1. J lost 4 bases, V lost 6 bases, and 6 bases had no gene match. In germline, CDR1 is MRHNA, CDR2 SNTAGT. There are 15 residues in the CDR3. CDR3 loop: CASSLTGTGANVLTF. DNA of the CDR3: TGTGCCAGCAGCTTGACAGGGACGGGGGCCAACGTCCTGACTTTC.

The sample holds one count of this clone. CDR3 region: CASSFVRNTEAFF. The CDR3 bases are TGTGCCAGCAGCTTCGTGAGGAACACTGAAGCTTTCTTT. The V and J genes are TRBV7-3 and TRBJ1-1; no firm D call. Germline V gene data show CDR1 as SGHTA and CDR2 as FQGTGA. The V end was cut by 3 bases, the J end by 1 base, with 6 bases between. This CDR3 has 13 amino acids.

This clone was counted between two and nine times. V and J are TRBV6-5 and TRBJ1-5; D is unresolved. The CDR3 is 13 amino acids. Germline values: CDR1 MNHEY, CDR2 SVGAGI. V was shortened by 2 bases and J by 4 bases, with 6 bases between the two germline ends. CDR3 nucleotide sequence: TGTGCCAGCAGTTACATCCCAAATCAGCCCCAGCATTTT. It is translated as CASSYIPNQPQHF.

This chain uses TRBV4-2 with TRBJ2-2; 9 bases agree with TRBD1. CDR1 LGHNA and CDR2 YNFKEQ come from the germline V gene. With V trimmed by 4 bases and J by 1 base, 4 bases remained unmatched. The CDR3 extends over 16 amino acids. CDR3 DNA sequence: TGTGCCAGCAGCCTACAGACAGGGGGGAACACCGGGGAGCTGTTTTTT. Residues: CASSLQTGGNTGELFF.

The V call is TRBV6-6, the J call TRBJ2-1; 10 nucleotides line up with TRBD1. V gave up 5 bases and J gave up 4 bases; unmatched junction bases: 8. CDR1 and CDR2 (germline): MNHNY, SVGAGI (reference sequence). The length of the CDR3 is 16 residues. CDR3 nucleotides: TGTGCCAGCAGTACCCGACAGGGGGCGGTTTACAATGAGCAGTTCTTC. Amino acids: CASSTRQGAVYNEQFF.

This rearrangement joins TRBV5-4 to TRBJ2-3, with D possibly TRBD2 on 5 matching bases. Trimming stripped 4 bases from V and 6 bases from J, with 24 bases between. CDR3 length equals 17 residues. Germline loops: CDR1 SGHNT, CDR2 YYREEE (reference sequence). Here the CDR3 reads CASSTARGWAMADTQYF. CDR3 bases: TGTGCCAGCAGCACCGCCCGAGGGTGGGCTATGGCGGATACGCAGTATTTT.

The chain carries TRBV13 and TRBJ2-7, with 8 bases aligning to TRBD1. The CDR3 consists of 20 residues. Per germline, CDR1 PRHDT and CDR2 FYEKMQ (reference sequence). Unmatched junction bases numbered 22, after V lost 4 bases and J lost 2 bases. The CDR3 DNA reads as TGTGCCAGCAGCTCCACCCCTGGCCGATACCCGGGACAGGTAGCCTACGAGCAGTACTTC. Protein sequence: CASSSTPGRYPGQVAYEQYF.

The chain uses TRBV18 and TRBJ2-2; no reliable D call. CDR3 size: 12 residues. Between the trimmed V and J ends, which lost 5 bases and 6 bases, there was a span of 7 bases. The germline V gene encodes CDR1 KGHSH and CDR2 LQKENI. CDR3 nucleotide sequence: TGTGCCAGCTCAGATCTGGCCGGGGAGCTGTTTTTT. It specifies CASSDLAGELFF.

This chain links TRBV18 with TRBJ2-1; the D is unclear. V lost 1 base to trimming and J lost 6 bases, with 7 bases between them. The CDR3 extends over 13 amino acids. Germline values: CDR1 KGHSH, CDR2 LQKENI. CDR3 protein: CASSPQGSNEQFF. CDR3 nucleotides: TGTGCCAGCTCACCACAGGGTTCCAATGAGCAGTTCTTC.